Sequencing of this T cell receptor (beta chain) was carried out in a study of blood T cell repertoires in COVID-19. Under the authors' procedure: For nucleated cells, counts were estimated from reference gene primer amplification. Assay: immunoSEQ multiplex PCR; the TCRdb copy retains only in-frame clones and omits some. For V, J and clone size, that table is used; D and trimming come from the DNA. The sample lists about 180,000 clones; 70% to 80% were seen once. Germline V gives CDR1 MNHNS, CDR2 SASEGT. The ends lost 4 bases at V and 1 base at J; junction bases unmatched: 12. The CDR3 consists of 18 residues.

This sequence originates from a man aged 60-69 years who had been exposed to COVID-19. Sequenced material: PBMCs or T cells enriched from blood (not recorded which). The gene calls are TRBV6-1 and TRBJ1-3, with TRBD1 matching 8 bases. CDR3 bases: TGTGCCAGCAGTGTCCTCGGAGGACAGGGTCTGTCTGGAAACACCATATATTTT. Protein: CASSVLGGQGLSGNTIYF.